The rows below give T cell receptor beta chains drawn from one sample of a study of blood T cells in healthy people across ages. TCRdb re-derived calls from the 5' RACE reads in MiXCR, one entry per CDR3 protein. The data contain some 1.7 million distinct CDR3 sequences, about 28% of them singletons. The sample consisted of blood. The receptors were gathered from a young woman in good health. CDR3s include the opening cysteine and the closing phenylalanine or tryptophan. A D gene is named only where the DNA matches it firmly. Clone sizes are given selectively: once, few, many, or a class where the clone is expanded.

CASSSFPEGSNEQYF | TGTGCCAGCAGCTCATTTCCGGAGGGATCCAATGAGCAGTACTTC | - | TRBJ2-7 | TRBV7-9 | -
CSAGQGFVNEQFF | TGCAGTGCGGGACAGGGGTTTGTCAATGAGCAGTTCTTC | many | TRBJ2-1 | TRBV20-1 | TRBD1
CATSTTGGYNEQYF | TGTGCCACCAGTACGACAGGGGGTTACAATGAGCAGTACTTC | - | TRBJ2-5 | TRBV24-1 | TRBD1
CATSRPDRVVHEQFF | TGTGCCACCAGCAGACCGGACAGGGTGGTGCATGAGCAGTTCTTC | - | TRBJ2-1 | TRBV15 | TRBD1
CASSSSVRGYTF | TGTGCCAGCAGTTCCTCAGTAAGGGGCTACACCTTC | many | TRBJ1-2 | TRBV6-5 | -
CASNNHRDRGTNEQFF | TGTGCCAGCAACAACCACCGGGACAGGGGAACCAATGAGCAGTTCTTC | - | TRBJ2-1 | TRBV7-9 | TRBD1
CASRIVGNEQFF | TGCGCCAGCAGGATTGTGGGGAATGAGCAGTTCTTC | few | TRBJ2-1 | TRBV5-1 | -
CSVEDEDRGYEQYF | TGCAGCGTTGAAGATGAGGACAGGGGGTACGAGCAGTACTTC | - | TRBJ2-7 | TRBV29-1 | TRBD1
CASSYPGPHLFF | TGTGCCAGCAGCTACCCGGGACCCCATCTGTTCTTC | few | TRBJ2-1 | TRBV7-2 | -
CASSVTSGRTDTQYF | TGCGCCAGCAGCGTGACTAGCGGGAGGACAGATACGCAGTATTTT | - | TRBJ2-3 | TRBV4-1 | TRBD2
CASSTGTPLGNTEAFF | TGTGCCAGCAGCACCGGGACGCCACTCGGGAACACTGAAGCTTTCTTT | few | TRBJ1-1 | TRBV11-2 | -
CASRGGQLLVNYGYTF | TGTGCCAGCAGGGGAGGACAGCTCTTGGTCAACTATGGCTACACCTTC | - | TRBJ1-2 | TRBV28 | -
CASSQGAQAGGPTDTQYF | TGTGCCAGCAGCCAGGGGGCCCAAGCGGGAGGCCCCACAGATACGCAGTATTTT | - | TRBJ2-3 | TRBV11-2 | -
CASSSTSDSYEQYF | TGTGCCAGCAGCTCCACTAGCGACTCCTACGAGCAGTACTTC | many | TRBJ2-7 | TRBV11-2 | TRBD2
CASSALGAANTEAFF | TGTGCCAGCAGTGCCTTGGGGGCGGCGAACACTGAAGCTTTCTTT | few | TRBJ1-1 | TRBV12-3/TRBV12-4 | -
CATSHYNSNQPQHF | TGTGCCACCAGCCATTACAATAGCAATCAGCCCCAGCATTTT | - | TRBJ1-5 | TRBV24-1 | -
CASSFDTNTDTQYF | TGTGCCAGCAGTTTTGACACTAACACAGATACGCAGTATTTT | few | TRBJ2-3 | TRBV27 | -
CASSLELAPQETQYF | TGCGCCAGCAGCTTGGAGTTGGCTCCTCAAGAGACCCAGTACTTC | many | TRBJ2-5 | TRBV5-1 | -
CATSRTSGATDTQYF | TGTGCCACCAGTCGGACTAGCGGGGCAACAGATACGCAGTATTTT | - | TRBJ2-3 | TRBV10-3 | TRBD2
CASSSRGHLILEQYF | TGTGCCAGCAGCTCCAGGGGACATCTTATACTGGAGCAGTACTTC | many | TRBJ2-7 | TRBV7-2 | -
CAISESMSGRGTDTQYF | TGTGCCATCAGTGAGTCGATGTCAGGGAGAGGTACAGATACGCAGTATTTT | - | TRBJ2-3 | TRBV10-3 | -
CASRAGTGSTDTQYF | TGCGCCAGCAGGGCCGGGACAGGGAGCACAGATACGCAGTATTTT | many | TRBJ2-3 | TRBV5-1 | TRBD1
CASTGALAGDPYNEQFF | TGTGCCAGCACCGGGGCACTAGCGGGAGATCCCTACAATGAGCAGTTCTTC | few | TRBJ2-1 | TRBV7-9 | TRBD2
CASSDGGQGALDGYTF | TGTGCCAGCAGTGACGGGGGACAGGGGGCGTTGGATGGCTACACCTTC | many | TRBJ1-2 | TRBV6-4 | TRBD1
CASSQQGRANYEQYF | TGTGCCAGCAGCCAACAGGGCAGGGCCAACTACGAGCAGTACTTC | few | TRBJ2-7 | TRBV3-1 | -
CSVESEGRGVIVEQFF | TGCAGCGTTGAGTCGGAGGGGCGTGGGGTCATTGTTGAGCAGTTCTTC | - | TRBJ2-1 | TRBV29-1 | -
CASSLFGGTSSYEQYF | TGTGCCAGCAGTTTATTTGGTGGGACGTCTTCCTACGAGCAGTACTTC | many | TRBJ2-7 | TRBV28 | -
CASSVDGVDYEQYF | TGCGCCAGCAGCGTGGACGGCGTAGACTACGAGCAGTACTTC | few | TRBJ2-7 | TRBV5-1 | -
CASSHLAGEGNEQFF | TGTGCCAGCAGTCACCTAGCGGGAGAGGGGAATGAGCAGTTCTTC | few | TRBJ2-1 | TRBV27 | TRBD2
CASSQLGGRAGTDTQYF | TGTGCCAGCAGCCAGCTGGGCGGGAGGGCCGGCACAGATACGCAGTATTTT | few | TRBJ2-3 | TRBV7-2 | TRBD2
CASSPAVGGHTDTQYF | TGCGCCAGCAGTCCCGCAGTGGGGGGCCACACAGATACGCAGTATTTT | once | TRBJ2-3 | TRBV5-1 | -
CASSLGDRKNNEQFF | TGTGCCAGCAGCTTAGGGGACAGGAAAAACAATGAGCAGTTCTTC | few | TRBJ2-1 | TRBV7-9 | TRBD1
CSAPGGSGTDTQYF | TGCAGTGCTCCCGGGGGGTCCGGCACAGATACGCAGTATTTT | few | TRBJ2-3 | TRBV20-1 | TRBD2
CASSLVVGAQDEQFF | TGCGCCAGCAGCTTGGTGGTGGGGGCGCAGGATGAGCAGTTCTTC | many | TRBJ2-1 | TRBV5-1 | -
CASSFETPRSYEQYF | TGCGCCAGCAGCTTTGAGACACCCCGTTCCTACGAGCAGTACTTC | few | TRBJ2-7 | TRBV5-1 | -
CSASSGQGLSEQYF | TGCAGTGCTAGCTCGGGACAGGGGTTAAGCGAGCAGTACTTC | many | TRBJ2-7 | TRBV20-1 | TRBD1
CASSQDEGDYGYTF | TGTGCCAGCAGCCAAGACGAGGGGGACTATGGCTACACCTTC | - | TRBJ1-2 | TRBV14 | -
CASRRPGLVTDTQYF | TGTGCCAGCAGACGTCCGGGACTAGTGACAGATACGCAGTATTTT | - | TRBJ2-3 | TRBV5-6 | TRBD2
CASRPTTGQNTEAFF | TGTGCCAGCAGACCCACGACAGGGCAGAACACTGAAGCTTTCTTT | - | TRBJ1-1 | TRBV7-9 | TRBD1
CASSQGSSGTHNEQFF | TGTGCCAGCAGCCAAGGATCTAGCGGGACGCACAATGAGCAGTTCTTC | few | TRBJ2-1 | TRBV14 | TRBD2
CASSLRQGNNELFF | TGTGCCAGCAGCTTGAGACAGGGGAACAATGAGCTGTTCTTC | - | TRBJ2-1 | TRBV5-5 | TRBD1
CASSSQGATKNIRYF | TGTGCCAGCAGCTCTCAGGGGGCGACCAAAAACATTCGGTACTTC | few | TRBJ2-4 | TRBV12-3/TRBV12-4 | TRBD1